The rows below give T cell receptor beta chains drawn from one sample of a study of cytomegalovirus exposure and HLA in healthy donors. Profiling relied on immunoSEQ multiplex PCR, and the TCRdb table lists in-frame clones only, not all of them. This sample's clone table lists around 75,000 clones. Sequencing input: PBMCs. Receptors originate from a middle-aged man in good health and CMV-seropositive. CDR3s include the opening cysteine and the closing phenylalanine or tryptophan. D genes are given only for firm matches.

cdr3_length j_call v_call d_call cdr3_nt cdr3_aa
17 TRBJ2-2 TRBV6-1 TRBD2 TGTGCCAGCAGTGAACTAGCGGGGGCCAGTAACACCGGGGAGCTGTTTTTT CASSELAGASNTGELFF
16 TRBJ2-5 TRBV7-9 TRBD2 TGTGCCAGCAGCAATCGAGCGGGGAGGTACCAAGAGACCCAGTACTTC CASSNRAGRYQETQYF
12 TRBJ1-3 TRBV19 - TGTGCCAGTAGTCCCTTAGTAGACACCATATATTTT CASSPLVDTIYF
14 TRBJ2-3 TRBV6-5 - TGTGCCAGCAGGCGACTCCTCGGCACAGATACGCAGTATTTT CASRRLLGTDTQYF
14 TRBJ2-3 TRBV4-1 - TGCGCCAGCAGCCAAGAAGGGAGGACAGATACGCAGTATTTT CASSQEGRTDTQYF
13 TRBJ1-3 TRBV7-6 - TGTGCCAGCAGCTTAGCGTATGGAAACACCATATATTTT CASSLAYGNTIYF
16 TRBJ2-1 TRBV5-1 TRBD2 TGCGCCAGCAGCTTGGAGGCGACTAGCGGGAGGTCTGAGCAGTTCTTC CASSLEATSGRSEQFF
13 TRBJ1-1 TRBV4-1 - TGCGCCAGCAGCCAAGGGCCGGGAGCATCAGCTTTCTTT CASSQGPGASAFF
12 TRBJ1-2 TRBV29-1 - TGCAGCGTTGCCGGGGAGGGATATGGCTACACCTTC CSVAGEGYGYTF
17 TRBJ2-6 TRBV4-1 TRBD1 TGCGCCAGCAGCCAGATGCGAACAGGGGCTGGGGCCAACGTCCTGACTTTC CASSQMRTGAGANVLTF
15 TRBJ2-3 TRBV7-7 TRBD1 TGTGCCAGCAGCTTAAGACAGGGTTTTACAGATACGCAGTATTTT CASSLRQGFTDTQYF
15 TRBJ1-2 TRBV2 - TGTGCCAGCAGTGAAGCGGGGGGGGCAGGCTATGGCTACACCTTC CASSEAGGAGYGYTF
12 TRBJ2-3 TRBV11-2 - TGTGCCAGCGGGTTTAACGGGGATACGCAGTATTTT CASGFNGDTQYF
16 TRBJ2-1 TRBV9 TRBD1 TGTGCCAGCAGCGCGCTTGTGGGACAGGGCTACAATGAGCAGTTCTTC CASSALVGQGYNEQFF
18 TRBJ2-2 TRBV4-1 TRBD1 TGCGCCAGCAGCCAAGATCTTGCGGACAGGGCTAACACCGGGGAGCTGTTTTTT CASSQDLADRANTGELFF
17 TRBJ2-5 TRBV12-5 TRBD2 TGTGCTAGTGCCCCTAGGCGGGGACTAGCGGGAGAGGGGGAGCAGTACTTC CASAPRRGLAGEGEQYF
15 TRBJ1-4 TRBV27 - TGTGCCAGCAGTTTTATCCCACAGGTTAATGAAAAACTGTTTTTT CASSFIPQVNEKLFF
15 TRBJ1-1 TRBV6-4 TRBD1 TGTGCCAGCAGGAACAAGGGTGACAGGGGCACTGAAGCTTTCTTT CASRNKGDRGTEAFF
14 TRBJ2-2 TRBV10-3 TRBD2 TGTGCCATCAGTCCTAGCGGCCGCACCGGGGAGCTGTTTTTT CAISPSGRTGELFF
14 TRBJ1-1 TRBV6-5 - TGTGCCAGCACCCCCGGGGGGCTGGACACTGAAGCTTTCTTT CASTPGGLDTEAFF
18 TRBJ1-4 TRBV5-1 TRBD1 TGCGCCAGCAGCTTGGTAGATGGCAGGGGGCCTCTTAATGAAAAACTGTTTTTT CASSLVDGRGPLNEKLFF
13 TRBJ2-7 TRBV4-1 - TGCGCCAGCAGCCAAGATCTACAGGGCGAGCAGTACTTC CASSQDLQGEQYF
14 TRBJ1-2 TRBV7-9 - TGTGCCACCCTGGAGGACAGCATACTCTATGGCTACACCTTC CATLEDSILYGYTF
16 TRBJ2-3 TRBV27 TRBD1 TGTGCCAGCAGTTTATCGCGGACAGGGAGCACAGATACGCAGTATTTT CASSLSRTGSTDTQYF
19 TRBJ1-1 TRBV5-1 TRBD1 TGCGCCAGCAGCCTCCCCATAGAGGACAGGCCGAGAATGAACACTGAAGCTTTCTTT CASSLPIEDRPRMNTEAFF
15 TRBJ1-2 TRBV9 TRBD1 TGTGCCAGCAGCGGGGGGACAGGGGCCAACTATGGCTACACCTTC CASSGGTGANYGYTF
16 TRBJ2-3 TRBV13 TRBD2 TGTGCCAGCAGCACCCCGGGACTAGCGAGGCCAGATACGCAGTATTTT CASSTPGLARPDTQYF
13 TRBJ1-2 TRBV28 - TGTGCCACCCCAGACAGGTCAGACAGTGGCTACACCTTC CATPDRSDSGYTF
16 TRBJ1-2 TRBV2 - TGTGCCAGCAGGGAGGAGGATTTTCAGGTGAACTATGGCTACACCTTC CASREEDFQVNYGYTF
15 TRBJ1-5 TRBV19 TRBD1 TGTGCCAGTAGTCCCGGGACAGGGTTCAATCAGCCCCAGCATTTT CASSPGTGFNQPQHF
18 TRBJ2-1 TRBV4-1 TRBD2 TGCGCCAGCAGCCAAGGGGGACTAGCGGCATATACGGGGAATGAGCAGTTCTTC CASSQGGLAAYTGNEQFF
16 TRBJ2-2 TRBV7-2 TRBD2 TGTGCCAGCAGCTTATTGGAGACTAGCTTTACCGGGGAGCTGTTTTTT CASSLLETSFTGELFF
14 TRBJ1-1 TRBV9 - TGTGCCAGCAGCAAACGCAACAAAGACACTGAAGCTTTCTTT CASSKRNKDTEAFF
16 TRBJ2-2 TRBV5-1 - TGCGCCAGCAGCTTGGGGGCAGGGACGAACACCGGGGAGCTGTTTTTT CASSLGAGTNTGELFF
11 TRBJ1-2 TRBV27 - TGTGCCAGCAGACACAGCTATGGCTACACCTTC CASRHSYGYTF
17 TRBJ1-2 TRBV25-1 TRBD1 TGTGCCACCACGTGGGGGACAGGGGGCGAGAGGAACTATGGCTACACCTTC CATTWGTGGERNYGYTF
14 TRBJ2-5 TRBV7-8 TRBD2 TGTGCCAGCAGCTCGGGACTAGCGGAAGAGACCCAGTACTTC CASSSGLAEETQYF
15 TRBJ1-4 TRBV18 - TGTGCCAGCTCACCCTCCGGGAGGCAAGGTGAAAAACTGTTTTTT CASSPSGRQGEKLFF
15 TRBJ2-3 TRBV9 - TGTGCCAGCAGCGTAGGGAGGCAGGGGTCAGATACGCAGTATTTT CASSVGRQGSDTQYF
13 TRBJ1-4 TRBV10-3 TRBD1 TGTGCCATCAGCGAGGGGACAGATGAAAAACTGTTTTTT CAISEGTDEKLFF
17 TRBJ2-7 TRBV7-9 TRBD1 TGTGCCAGCAGCCCGATGACGCGGACAGGGGATTCCTACGAGCAGTACTTC CASSPMTRTGDSYEQYF
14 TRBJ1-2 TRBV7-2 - TGTGCCAGCAGCTTAGACAGGGCCAGCTATGGCTACACCTTC CASSLDRASYGYTF
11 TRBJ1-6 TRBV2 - TGTGCCAGCAGCCTCGATTCACCCCTCCACTTT CASSLDSPLHF